This is a list of T cell receptor beta chains from one sample in a study of cytomegalovirus exposure and HLA in healthy donors. Assay used: immunoSEQ multiplex PCR; TCRdb lists only in-frame clones, some missing. This table has about 210,000 clones, around four fifths appearing once. The sample comprised PBMCs. Source of these receptors: a man between 35 and 55 years old in good health and CMV-seropositive. Both conserved end residues are part of each CDR3. A D gene is named only where the DNA matches it firmly. The size field is filled for only some rows; it gives once, few, many or a size class.

j_call d_call clone_size v_call cdr3_aa cdr3_nt
TRBJ2-7 . . TRBV7-2 CASSPKGGISYEQYF TGTGCCAGCAGCCCCAAGGGCGGGATATCCTACGAGCAGTACTTC
TRBJ1-1 . . TRBV10-3 CAISSSTGYGYTEAFF TGTGCCATCAGCAGCTCTACAGGGTACGGGTACACTGAAGCTTTCTTT
TRBJ1-6 TRBD1 . TRBV4-1 CASSHSYDRGSRPLHF TGCGCCAGCAGCCACTCCTACGACAGGGGTAGTAGGCCCCTCCACTTT
TRBJ2-7 . . TRBV5-6 CASSPTGVSYEQYF TGTGCCAGCAGCCCGACAGGAGTTTCCTACGAGCAGTACTTC
TRBJ2-3 . . TRBV29-1 CSVAGSSDTQYF TGCAGCGTTGCCGGGTCATCAGATACGCAGTATTTT
TRBJ1-1 . . TRBV2 CASSVGGEGVNTEAFF TGTGCCAGCAGTGTGGGGGGGGAGGGAGTGAACACTGAAGCTTTCTTT
TRBJ2-7 TRBD2 . TRBV6-5 CASRPRDYPSYEQYF TGTGCCAGCAGACCCCGGGACTATCCGTCCTACGAGCAGTACTTC
TRBJ2-7 . . TRBV6-5 CASSYSRNQAYEQYF TGTGCCAGCAGTTACTCGAGAAATCAGGCGTACGAGCAGTACTTC
TRBJ2-7 TRBD1 few TRBV5-4 CASSSPGQGAYEQYF TGTGCCAGCAGCTCTCCGGGACAGGGGGCATACGAGCAGTACTTC
TRBJ1-6 . . TRBV2 CASIDRLNSPLHF TGTGCCAGTATAGACAGGTTAAATTCACCCCTCCACTTT
TRBJ2-2 . . TRBV23-1 CASSQSTGEGTGELFF TGCGCCAGCAGTCAATCGACAGGGGAGGGCACCGGGGAGCTGTTTTTT
TRBJ2-7 . . TRBV27 CASSPQGGEQYF TGTGCCAGCAGTCCACAGGGCGGCGAGCAGTACTTC
TRBJ2-3 . . TRBV10-3 CAISGGALTETDTQYF TGTGCCATCAGTGGGGGAGCACTGACTGAAACAGATACGCAGTATTTT
TRBJ1-1 . . TRBV5-6 CASSSPREGVEAFF TGTGCCAGCAGCAGTCCCAGGGAGGGGGTTGAAGCTTTCTTT
TRBJ2-7 . . TRBV7-9 CASSPIGGLGYEQYF TGTGCCAGCAGCCCAATAGGGGGTTTGGGCTACGAGCAGTACTTC
TRBJ2-2 . . TRBV27 CASSNLGLHTGELFF TGTGCCAGCAGCAACTTGGGACTCCACACCGGGGAGCTGTTTTTT
TRBJ2-3 . . TRBV5-4 CASSLPGLITDTQYF TGTGCCAGCAGCCTTCCGGGACTGATCACAGATACGCAGTATTTT
TRBJ2-1 TRBD2 . TRBV19 CASSTGTSGITNEQFF TGTGCCAGTAGTACCGGGACTAGCGGGATAACCAATGAGCAGTTCTTC
TRBJ2-2 . once TRBV13 CASSFGRLNTGELFF TGTGCCAGCAGCTTCGGTCGCCTGAACACCGGGGAGCTGTTTTTT
TRBJ2-2 TRBD1 . TRBV6-6 CASKRGRNTGELFF TGTGCCAGCAAGAGGGGGCGAAACACCGGGGAGCTGTTTTTT
TRBJ2-2 . few TRBV6-1 CASSEFTDTGELFF TGTGCCAGCAGTGAATTTACTGACACCGGGGAGCTGTTTTTT
TRBJ1-2 . . TRBV30 CAWSRTVYGYTF TGTGCCTGGAGCAGGACAGTATATGGCTACACCTTC
TRBJ2-7 . . TRBV5-8 CASSLGNPGDEQYF TGTGCCAGCAGCTTGGGGAACCCCGGAGACGAGCAGTACTTC
TRBJ2-1 . . TRBV5-4 CASSSGAGPYNEQFF TGTGCCAGCAGCTCAGGGGCCGGCCCCTACAATGAGCAGTTCTTC
TRBJ1-4 TRBD1 . TRBV4-3 CASSQGTGQGGEKLFF TGCGCCAGCAGCCAAGGGACAGGACAGGGCGGTGAAAAACTGTTTTTT
TRBJ1-2 TRBD1 . TRBV30 CAWSGPRQGLRNYGYTF TGTGCCTGGAGCGGCCCCAGACAGGGCCTCCGTAACTATGGCTACACCTTC
TRBJ1-5 . . TRBV6-1 CASSKTVGRDQPQHF TGTGCCAGCAGTAAAACCGTCGGTCGCGATCAGCCCCAGCATTTT
TRBJ1-2 . . TRBV27 CASSPSLGSISYGYTF TGTGCCAGCAGTCCATCCCTTGGGAGTATTTCCTATGGCTACACCTTC
TRBJ2-1 . . TRBV4-1 CASSQGSANEQFF TGCGCCAGCAGCCAAGGTAGCGCCAATGAGCAGTTCTTC
TRBJ2-7 . . TRBV2 CASSEGYEGAYEQYF TGTGCCAGCAGTGAAGGGTACGAAGGGGCCTACGAGCAGTACTTC
TRBJ2-6 TRBD1 few TRBV4-1 CASSQSRDRGGLGANVLTF TGCGCCAGCAGCCAATCCCGGGACAGGGGGGGACTCGGGGCCAACGTCCTGACTTTC
TRBJ2-2 . . TRBV18 CASSLGVAANTGELFF TGTGCCAGCTCCCTCGGGGTAGCGGCGAACACCGGGGAGCTGTTTTTT
TRBJ2-7 . . TRBV27 CASSLTGLGEQYF TGTGCCAGCAGTTTGACAGGACTGGGCGAGCAGTACTTC
TRBJ1-2 . few TRBV7-9 CASSLVHNGYTF TGTGCCAGCAGCTTAGTACATAATGGCTACACCTTC